This T cell receptor beta chain was captured by sequencing in a study of T cell responses to AZD1222 COVID-19 vaccine. Study-level information: Second doses were pooled across both intervals (about 4 or about 12 weeks).

Sequencing was performed with immunoSEQ multiplex PCR; in TCRdb, only in-frame clones are kept and a portion is missing. The table records fewer than 120,000 clones, about four fifths of them present only once. This CDR3 has 14 residues. Trimming cost V 6 bases and J 4 bases; bases outside gene matches: 5. CDR1 is MDHEN, CDR2 SYDVKM, per germline. Turning to this clone: No antigen is known for it.

Study results and caveats: Donors were mostly white British, more females; clonal diversity possibly underestimated. Nearly half of the spike-specific TCRs reportedly recognize variant regions that carry no mutations.

This chain uses TRBV28 with TRBJ1-2; 10 bases align to TRBD1. This sample comprised peripheral blood, obtained on day 0 of AZD1222 vaccination. The source of this sequence is an adult in good health. CDR3 DNA sequence: TGTGCCAGCAGCCAGCGGACAGGGGGCTATGGCTACACCTTC. This encodes CASSQRTGGYGYTF.